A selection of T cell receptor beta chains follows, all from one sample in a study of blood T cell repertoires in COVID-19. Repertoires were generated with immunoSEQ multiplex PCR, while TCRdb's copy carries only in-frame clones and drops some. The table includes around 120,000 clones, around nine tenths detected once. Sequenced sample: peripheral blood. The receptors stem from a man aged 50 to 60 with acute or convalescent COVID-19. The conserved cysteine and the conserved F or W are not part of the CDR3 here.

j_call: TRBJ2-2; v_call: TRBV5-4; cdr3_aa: ASSPGRDRVSGELF
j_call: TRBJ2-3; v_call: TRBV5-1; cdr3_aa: ASSLHGGEPPGTDTQY
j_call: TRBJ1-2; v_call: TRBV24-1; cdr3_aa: ATSDRTGSPYGYT
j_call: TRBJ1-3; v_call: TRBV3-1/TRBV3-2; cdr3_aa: ASSQDYGNTIY
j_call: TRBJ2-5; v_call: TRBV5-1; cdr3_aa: ASFRGVGETQY
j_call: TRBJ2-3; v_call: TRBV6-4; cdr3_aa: ASSEGLAGGGDTQY
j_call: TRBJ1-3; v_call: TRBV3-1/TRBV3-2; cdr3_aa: ASSLQGSSGNTIY
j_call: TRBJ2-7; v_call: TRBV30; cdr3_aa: AWSRQANEQY
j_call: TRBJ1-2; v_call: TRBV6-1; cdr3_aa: ASSEDIPNYGYT
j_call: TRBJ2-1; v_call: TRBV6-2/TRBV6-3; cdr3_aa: ASSSWTSGNEQF
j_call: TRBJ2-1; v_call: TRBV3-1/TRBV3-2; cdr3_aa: ASSQLDEQF
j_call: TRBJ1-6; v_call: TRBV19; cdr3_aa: ASSIAPGTASYNSPLH
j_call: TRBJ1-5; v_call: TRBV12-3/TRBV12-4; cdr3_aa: ASRGGNQPQH
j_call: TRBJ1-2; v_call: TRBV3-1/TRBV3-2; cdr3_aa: ASKTPQGRVYGYT
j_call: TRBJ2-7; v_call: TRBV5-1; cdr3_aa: ASSLAQAVNEQY
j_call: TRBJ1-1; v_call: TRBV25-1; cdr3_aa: ASSSRGNTEAF
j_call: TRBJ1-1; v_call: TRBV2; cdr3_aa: ARLALGEANTEAF
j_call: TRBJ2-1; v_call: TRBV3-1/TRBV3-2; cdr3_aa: ASSQGGAGGLGSYNEQF
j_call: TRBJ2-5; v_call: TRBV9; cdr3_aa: ASSPGLRVETQY
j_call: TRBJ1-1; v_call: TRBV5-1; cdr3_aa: ASSGGQGARAF
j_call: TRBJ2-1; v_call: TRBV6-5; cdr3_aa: ASSHRDEQF
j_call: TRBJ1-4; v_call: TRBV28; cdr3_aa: ASSLRPEYGEKLF
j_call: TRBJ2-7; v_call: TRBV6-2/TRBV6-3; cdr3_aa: ASSFGLAGGQSTYEQY
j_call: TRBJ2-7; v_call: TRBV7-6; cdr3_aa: ASSLGGPGHYEQY
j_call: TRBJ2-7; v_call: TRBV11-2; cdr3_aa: ASSLVSEQY
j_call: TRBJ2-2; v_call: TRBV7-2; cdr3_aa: ASSSPPGGQVFTGELF
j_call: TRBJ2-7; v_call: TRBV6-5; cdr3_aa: ASSYSLAGGLYEQY
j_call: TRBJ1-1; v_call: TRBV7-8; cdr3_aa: ASSLGGPRTEAF
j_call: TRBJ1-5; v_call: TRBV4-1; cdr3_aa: ASSQEGGQVNQPQH
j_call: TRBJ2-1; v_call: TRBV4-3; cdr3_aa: ASSQDRGQGDEQF
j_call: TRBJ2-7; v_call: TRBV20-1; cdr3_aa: SASTSGSLVGVGYEQY
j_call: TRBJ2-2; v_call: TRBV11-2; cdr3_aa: ASSFHFGGELF
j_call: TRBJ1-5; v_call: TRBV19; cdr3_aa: ASSARGTYQPQH
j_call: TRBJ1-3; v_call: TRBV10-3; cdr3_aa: AISEGPSSGNTIY
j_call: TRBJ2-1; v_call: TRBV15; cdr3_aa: ATSRDDRGANEQF
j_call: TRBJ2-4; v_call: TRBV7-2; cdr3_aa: ASRPGGAKNIQY
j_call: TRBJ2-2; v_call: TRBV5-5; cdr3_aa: ASSRGNTGELF
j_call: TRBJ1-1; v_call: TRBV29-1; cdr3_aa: SVDKKGLNTEAF
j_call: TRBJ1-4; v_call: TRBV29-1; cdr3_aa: SVVQVGTNEKLF
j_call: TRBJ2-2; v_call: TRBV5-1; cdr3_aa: ASSLWGQRTTGELF
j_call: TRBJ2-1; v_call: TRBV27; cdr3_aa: ASSFGGNEQF
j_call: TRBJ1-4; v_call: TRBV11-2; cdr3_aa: ASSLQGVGEKLF
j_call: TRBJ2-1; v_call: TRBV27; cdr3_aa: ASSFASRDRGPHEQF
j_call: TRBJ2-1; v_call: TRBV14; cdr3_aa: ASSLPSSPRVSEQF
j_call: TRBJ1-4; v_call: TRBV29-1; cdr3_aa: SVVGDNEKLF
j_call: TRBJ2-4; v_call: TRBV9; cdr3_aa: ASSVDPILAQKNIQY
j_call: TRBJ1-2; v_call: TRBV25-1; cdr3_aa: ASSSGRGLDYGYT
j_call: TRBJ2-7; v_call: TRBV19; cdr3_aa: ASSTGQGHPYEQY
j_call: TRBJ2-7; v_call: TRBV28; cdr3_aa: ASRTGGVYEQY
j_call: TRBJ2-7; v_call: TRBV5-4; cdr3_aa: ASSLLGDMGVYEQY
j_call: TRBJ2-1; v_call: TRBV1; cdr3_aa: TSSLLGRCSYNEQF
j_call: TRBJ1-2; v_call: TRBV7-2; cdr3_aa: ASSPGEGYGNYGYT
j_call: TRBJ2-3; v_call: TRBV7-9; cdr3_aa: ASSLDPGTQY
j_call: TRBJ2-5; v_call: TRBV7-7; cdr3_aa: ASSSLSETQY